These 13 T cell receptor beta chains were all obtained from the same sample, sequenced in a study of blood T cell repertoires in COVID-19. Profiling relied on immunoSEQ multiplex PCR, and the TCRdb table lists in-frame clones only, not all of them. The sample lists approximately 380,000 clones; about 88% were seen once. The sample taken for sequencing was PBMCs or T cells enriched from blood (not recorded which). The receptors were gathered from a woman under 30 who had recovered from COVID-19.

A note on this clone: The sample carries other DNA sequences with the same CDR3. The gene calls are TRBV18 and TRBJ1-2; D is perhaps TRBD1 (5 bases). Germline CDR1 and CDR2: KGHSH and LQKENI. V lost 3 bases, J lost 2 bases, and 7 bases lay in between. This CDR3 spans 13 amino acids. This CDR3 reads CASSPGQNYGYTF. In nucleotides, the CDR3 is TGTGCCAGCTCACCGGGGCAGAACTATGGCTACACCTTC.

This clone has a handful of counts. Other DNA sequences within the sample encode an identical CDR3. This chain links TRBV7-9 with TRBJ2-7, with TRBD1 matching over 11 bases. With V trimmed by 4 bases and J by 3 bases, 2 bases remained unmatched. The germline V gene encodes CDR1 SEHNR and CDR2 FQNEAQ (reference sequence). The CDR3 runs 14 residues. The CDR3 region is CASSSGTGGYEQYF. The CDR3 DNA follows: TGTGCCAGCAGCTCCGGGACAGGGGGCTACGAGCAGTACTTC.

The gene calls are TRBV9 and TRBJ2-2, with TRBD2 matching 9 bases. The CDR3 extends over 17 amino acids. Germline assignment: CDR1 SGDLS and CDR2 YYNGEE. Unmatched junction bases numbered 4, after V lost 1 base and J lost 0 bases. The CDR3 nucleotides read TGTGCCAGCAGCGTACTGTCTAGCGGGGCGAACACCGGGGAGCTGTTTTTT. It yields the protein CASSVLSSGANTGELFF.

The chain links TRBV25-1 to TRBJ2-7; 7 positions agree with TRBD1. V shed 6 bases and J 0 bases; nucleotides not matched to a gene: 5. This CDR3 is 14 amino acids long. The germline V gene encodes CDR1 MGHDK and CDR2 SYGVNS. CDR3 region: CASSPGQSSYEQYF. Here the CDR3 DNA reads TGTGCCAGCAGCCCGGGACAGAGCTCCTACGAGCAGTACTTC.

The chain uses TRBV3-1 (or the pseudogene TRBV3-2) and TRBJ2-6; 7 positions match TRBD2. Germline V gene lookup returns CDR1 LGHDT and CDR2 YNNKEL (reference sequence). The CDR3 spans 18 residues. The J segment lost 2 bases and the V segment lost 2 bases, leaving 9 bases of the junction unmatched. In nucleotides, the CDR3 is TGTGCCAGCAGCCAAATTGCCGGGGGAGGGACTGGGGCCAACGTCCTGACTTTC. Its protein product is CASSQIAGGGTGANVLTF.

This clone was detected only once. The chain recombines TRBV18 with TRBJ1-1, with D uncertain. From germline, CDR1 is KGHSH and CDR2 LQKENI. The CDR3 sequence is 11 residues long. Trimming left V 5 bases short and J 8 bases short, with 9 bases between. DNA for the CDR3: TGTGCCAGCTCATCAAATAGAGAAGCTTTCTTT. Residues: CASSSNREAFF.

The chain links TRBV6-6 to TRBJ1-5; D remains ambiguous. The CDR3 has 16 amino acids. Per the germline V gene, CDR1 is MNHNY and CDR2 is SVGAGI (reference sequence). Trimming pared 5 bases from V and 7 bases from J, leaving 21 bases between. CDR3 sequence: CASSTLLEAVRQPQHF. The CDR3 coding sequence is TGTGCCAGCAGTACCCTGTTGGAGGCTGTGAGGCAGCCCCAGCATTTT.

The genes are TRBV19 and TRBJ1-3, with a weak D call TRBD1 (6 bases). The CDR3 is 17 amino acids. V was shortened by 3 bases and J by 4 bases, with 19 bases between the two germline ends. CDR1 is LNHDA and CDR2 is SQIVND in the germline V gene (reference sequence). The CDR3 DNA follows: TGTGCCAGTAGTATGGATACCAGGGGTTCCTCCGGAAACACCATATATTTT. Its translation is CASSMDTRGSSGNTIYF.

This clone was detected once. The rearrangement links TRBV28 to TRBJ1-1; D possibly corresponds to TRBD1 (6 bases). The V end lost 1 base, the J end lost 1 base, and 10 bases lay between the germline ends. Germline V gene lookup returns CDR1 MDHEN and CDR2 SYDVKM. The CDR3 contains 15 residues. CDR3 nucleotides: TGTGCCAGCAGTTTATTTGGGGGACAGAACACTGAAGCTTTCTTT. Its protein is CASSLFGGQNTEAFF.

This chain uses TRBV18 with TRBJ2-1, with 7 positions matching TRBD1. V was pared by 5 bases and J by 10 bases, with 11 bases of the junction left unmatched. The CDR3 totals 14 residues. The germline gives CDR1 KGHSH, CDR2 LQKENI. CDR3 amino acids: CASSSRQGSIEQFF. The CDR3 DNA sequence: TGTGCCAGCTCATCTCGACAGGGCTCTATCGAGCAGTTCTTC. Looking up the rest from reference TRBV18 and TRBJ2-1 gives the full variable domain: NAGVMQNPRHLVRRRGQEARLRCSPMKGHSHVYWYRQLPEEGLKFMVYLQKENIIDESGMPKERFSAEFPKEGPSILRIQQVVRGDSAAYFCASSSRQGSIEQFFGPGTRLTVL.

V and J are TRBV27 and TRBJ2-7; D uncertain. Germline V gene sequence: CDR1 MNHEY, CDR2 SMNVEV (reference sequence). V gave up 1 base and J gave up 3 bases, with 7 bases separating them. The CDR3 runs 13 residues. This CDR3 reads CASSLLGGYEQYF. In nucleotides, the CDR3 is TGTGCCAGCAGTTTATTAGGCGGCTACGAGCAGTACTTC.

The V and J genes are TRBV9 and TRBJ2-3; 9 positions agree with TRBD2. Germline values: CDR1 SGDLS, CDR2 YYNGEE. This CDR3 has 15 residues. Trimming removed 4 bases from V and 3 bases from J; junction bases left unmatched: 6. This CDR3 is CASSPSGLATDTQYF. In DNA, the CDR3 is TGTGCCAGCAGCCCATCGGGACTAGCAACAGATACGCAGTATTTT.

This sequence joins TRBV2 and TRBJ2-1; no firm D call. The CDR3 contains 14 residues. The V gene lost 7 bases and the J gene lost 0 bases, with 10 bases spanning the gap. From germline, CDR1 is SNHLY and CDR2 FYNNEI. CDR3 nucleotide sequence: TGTGCCAGCAATTACGGTAGCTCCTACAATGAGCAGTTCTTC. This encodes CASNYGSSYNEQFF.